This passage covers 20 T cell receptor beta chains from one sample sequenced in a study of T cells in Graves' hyperthyroidism and ophthalmopathy. TCR beta CDR3 sequences were amplified from RNA transcripts. The HTBI set primed first-round TCR CDR3 RT-PCR. TCRdb ran MiXCR on the multiplex PCR reads and lists one entry per CDR3 protein. The sample comprises 700,000 or so distinct CDR3 sequences, roughly 15% of which are singletons, and around 7.7% rests with the top ten. The material sequenced was blood. The receptors come from a man between 18 and 29 years old with Graves' hyperthyroidism.

The CDR3 reads CSALRDYGNEQFF. CDR3 coding DNA: TGCAGTGCTCTCCGGGACTACGGCAATGAGCAGTTCTTC. The J gene is TRBJ2-1, the V gene TRBV20-1, with 7 nucleotides matching TRBD2. V gave up 5 bases and J gave up 6 bases; unmatched junction bases: 7. The germline V gene has CDR1 DFQATT and CDR2 SNEGSKA (reference sequence). This CDR3 is built from 13 residues.

This clonotype was recorded many times. The rearrangement uses TRBV20-1 and TRBJ2-7; D assignment may be TRBD1 or TRBD2 (6 bases each). The CDR3 contains 14 residues. The germline V and J ends were trimmed by 5 bases and 7 bases, with 21 bases remaining between them. CDR1 DFQATT and CDR2 SNEGSKA come from the germline V gene (reference sequence). Here the CDR3 reads CSAEGGLGRGEQYF. CDR3 DNA sequence: TGCAGTGCTGAGGGGGGACTGGGGCGAGGAGAGCAGTACTTC.

This clonotype showed up many times. The chain recombines TRBV27 with TRBJ1-1; a possible D gene is TRBD1 (5 bases). The CDR3 is 16 residues long. Germline V gene data show CDR1 as MNHEY and CDR2 as SMNVEV (reference sequence). V was trimmed by 5 bases and J by 0 bases, leaving 16 bases between them. The DNA of the CDR3 is TGTGCCAGCAGTCGCCGGGGCCTAATCCTGAACACTGAAGCTTTCTTT. It codes for CASSRRGLILNTEAFF.

The sample holds many counts of this clonotype. CDR3 in DNA: TGTGCCAGCAGGCGGCTAGCTTCACGCAATGAGCAGTTCTTC. Protein sequence: CASRRLASRNEQFF. This sequence joins TRBV6-2 or TRBV6-3 and TRBJ2-1, with D perhaps TRBD2 (5 bases). The V gene lost 6 bases and the J gene lost 6 bases, with 15 bases spanning the gap. The CDR3 loop spans 14 amino acids. From germline, CDR1 is MNHEY and CDR2 SVGEGT.

The chain carries TRBV3-1 and TRBJ2-7, with D uncertain. Deletions cut 1 base from V and 2 bases from J, with 12 bases between. This CDR3 has 15 amino acids. Germline V gene lookup returns CDR1 LGHDT and CDR2 YNNKEL (reference sequence). Here the CDR3 reads CASSQGYAVTYEQYF. The CDR3 DNA is TGTGCCAGCAGCCAAGGTTATGCAGTTACCTACGAGCAGTACTTC.

As for this clonotype: A far larger clone lies a single base away; this is likely a read error. The chain combines TRBV2 with TRBJ2-3, with unresolved D. The germline V and J ends were trimmed by 4 bases and 4 bases, with 6 bases remaining between them. Germline V gene data show CDR1 as SNHLY and CDR2 as FYNNEI. The CDR3 is made up of 12 amino acids. The CDR3 reads CASSVRADTQYF. In DNA form, the CDR3 reads TGTGCCAGCAGTGTACGTGCAGATACGCAGTATTTT. Using reference TRBV2 and TRBJ2-3 for the parts outside the CDR3, the full variable domain is EPEVTQTPSHQVTQMGQEVILRCVPISNHLYFYWYRQILGQKVEFLVSFYNNEISEKSEIFDDQFSVERPDGSNFTLKIRSTKLEDSAMYFCASSVRADTQYFGPGTRLTVL.

This clonotype was counted ten times or more. The rearrangement links TRBV18 to TRBJ2-7, with 11 bases that match TRBD2. V lost 8 bases to trimming and J lost 3 bases; unmatched junction nucleotides: 6. Germline CDR1 reads KGHSH; CDR2 reads LQKENI. There are 14 residues in the CDR3. Here the CDR3 DNA reads TGTGCCAGCAGCCCGGGACTAGCGGACTACGAGCAGTACTTC. This gives the protein CASSPGLADYEQYF.

This clonotype has at least ten counts. The chain has TRBV20-1 and TRBJ2-1; 12 bases agree with TRBD2. The CDR3 length is 17 residues. V was pared by 2 bases and J by 5 bases, with 10 bases of the junction left unmatched. Germline lookup yields CDR1 DFQATT and CDR2 SNEGSKA (reference sequence). The CDR3 bases are TGCAGTGCTAGATTACTAGCGGGAGGAAACCGCGACAATGAGCAGTTCTTC. The encoded protein is CSARLLAGGNRDNEQFF.

This clonotype was counted at least ten times. The rearrangement links TRBV6-2 or TRBV6-3 to TRBJ2-5; 14 bases are shared with TRBD2. V was clipped by 6 bases and J by 5 bases; unmatched bases: 11. The CDR3 covers 17 residues. In germline, CDR1 is MNHEY, CDR2 SVGEGT. DNA for the CDR3: TGTGCCAGCAGCCGCCCTCGGGGACTAGCGGGAGCTGAGACCCAGTACTTC. Protein sequence: CASSRPRGLAGAETQYF.

The chain combines TRBV6-1 with TRBJ2-3, with a tentative D call TRBD2 (5 bases). The CDR3 sequence is 14 residues long. Germline CDR1 MNHNS, CDR2 SASEGT. Trimming removed 3 bases at V and 5 bases at J, with 12 bases between. CDR3 coding DNA: TGTGCCAGCAGTGAGGGCCACGGGGTAGATACGCAGTATTTT. This sequence encodes CASSEGHGVDTQYF.

This clonotype came up many times. The rearrangement uses TRBV6-1 and TRBJ2-3; D possibly corresponds to TRBD2 (7 bases). The germline V gene has CDR1 MNHNS and CDR2 SASEGT. V lost 5 bases to trimming and J lost 1 base, with 16 bases between them. CDR3 length: 16 amino acids. The CDR3 DNA sequence: TGTGCCAGCAGTTCGACGGGGGGCAGAGGCACAGATACGCAGTATTTT. Protein sequence: CASSSTGGRGTDTQYF.

V and J are TRBV20-1 and TRBJ1-5; 7 nucleotides match TRBD1. The trim removed 3 bases at V and 9 bases at J, leaving 8 bases unmatched. The CDR3 length is 13 residues. Germline V gene sequence: CDR1 DFQATT, CDR2 SNEGSKA (reference sequence). The CDR3 loop reads CSARGQRGWPQHF. The CDR3 nucleotides read TGCAGTGCTAGGGGACAGCGCGGGTGGCCCCAGCATTTT.

With respect to this clonotype: Its ends do not fully match the called genes, so a read error is possible. The V gene is TRBV2, the J gene TRBJ2-7, with D hard to call. The CDR3 loop spans 12 amino acids. From germline, CDR1 is SNHLY and CDR2 FYNNEI. The CDR3 sequence: CATTDDRYERYF. The CDR3 nucleotides are TGTGCCACCACAGACGATCGCTACGAGCGGTACTTC.

This clonotype has a handful of counts. The gene calls are TRBV20-1 and TRBJ2-7, with 15 bases fitting TRBD2. Germline V CDR1 and CDR2: DFQATT, SNEGSKA (reference sequence). With 0 bases clipped from V and 9 bases from J, the junction kept 3 bases outside the gene matches. The CDR3 is made up of 14 amino acids. In DNA form, the CDR3 reads TGCAGTGCTAGAGATGGACTAGCGGGAGGGCGGCAGTACTTC. Protein: CSARDGLAGGRQYF.

This clonotype was detected ten times or more. CDR3: CASSYAGQRRYNEQFF. CDR3 DNA sequence: TGTGCCAGCAGTTACGCCGGACAGCGAAGGTACAATGAGCAGTTCTTC. The rearrangement uses TRBV6-6 and TRBJ2-1; maybe TRBD1 (6 bases). Germline loops: CDR1 MNHNY, CDR2 SVGAGI (reference sequence). Trimming pared 2 bases from V and 4 bases from J, leaving 15 bases between. The CDR3 contains 16 residues.

Many counts were recorded for this clonotype. The genes are TRBV2 and TRBJ2-5, with unresolved D. The CDR3 has 12 amino acids. Looked up from germline, CDR1 is SNHLY and CDR2 is FYNNEI. With 3 bases removed from V and 3 bases from J, the gap between germline ends came to 5 bases. Written as DNA, the CDR3 is TGTGCCAGCAGTGAGGAAGAAGAGACCCAGTACTTC. Its protein is CASSEEEETQYF.

In the case of this clonotype: This clone may be a read error of a much larger clone one base away. The chain employs TRBV20-1 and TRBJ2-7; 8 bases line up with TRBD2. The CDR3 length is 15 residues. V was pared by 3 bases and J by 5 bases, with 12 bases of the junction left unmatched. From germline, CDR1 is DFQATT and CDR2 SNEGSKA (reference sequence). The CDR3 nucleotides are TGCAGTGCTAGGGGGCGGGGACTAGGGAAGGACGAGCAGTACTTC. It encodes CSARGRGLGKDEQYF.

The chain links TRBV12-3 or TRBV12-4 to TRBJ2-7; 7 bases map to TRBD2. CDR3 length: 15 residues. V lost 6 bases, J lost 1 base, and 9 bases stayed unmatched. This CDR3 is CASSRDYSRSYEQYF. CDR3 bases: TGTGCCAGCAGCCGGGACTATAGCAGGTCCTACGAGCAGTACTTC.

This clonotype was picked up many times. The chain joins TRBV27 to TRBJ1-5; possibly TRBD1 for D (5 bases). This CDR3 contains 16 residues. Trimming left V 6 bases short and J 0 bases short, with 15 bases between. The V gene's germline CDR1 is MNHEY and CDR2 SMNVEV (reference sequence). CDR3 sequence (DNA): TGTGCCAGCAGCTCATCGCCGGGACCTAGCAATCAGCCCCAGCATTTT. Protein sequence: CASSSSPGPSNQPQHF.

This clonotype was detected only a few times. The chain is built from TRBV9 and TRBJ2-3; the D is unclear. The CDR3 totals 13 residues. CDR1 SGDLS and CDR2 YYNGEE come from the germline V gene. V dropped 0 bases and J dropped 3 bases, with 5 bases sitting between them. The CDR3 sequence: CASSVETTDTQYF. The DNA of the CDR3 is TGTGCCAGCAGCGTAGAAACTACAGATACGCAGTATTTT.